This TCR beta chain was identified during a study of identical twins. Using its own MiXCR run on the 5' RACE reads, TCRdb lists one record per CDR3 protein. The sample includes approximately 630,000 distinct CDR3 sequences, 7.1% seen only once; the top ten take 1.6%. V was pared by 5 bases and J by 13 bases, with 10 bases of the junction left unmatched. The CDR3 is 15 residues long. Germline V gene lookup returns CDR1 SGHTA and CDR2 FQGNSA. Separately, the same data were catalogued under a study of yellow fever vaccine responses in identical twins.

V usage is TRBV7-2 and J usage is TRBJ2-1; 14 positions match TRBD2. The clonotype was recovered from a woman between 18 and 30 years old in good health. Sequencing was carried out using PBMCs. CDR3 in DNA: TGTGCCAGCAGCACCGGGACTAGCGGGGGACGGCCTCAGTTCTTC. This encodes CASSTGTSGGRPQFF.